This entry features one T cell receptor beta chain sequence. Its antigen is not yet known. No much larger clone exists at a distance of one base, and base qualities are not known. In total, approximately 690 healthy bone marrow donors made up the cohort. Cohort members were all nominally healthy when sampled, although unrecorded immune exposures were likely present. The donor was CMV seropositive and was included in the group of approximately 310 seropositive cohort members. A peripheral blood sample was collected from each donor, and TCR beta sequencing was performed on peripheral blood mononuclear cells. The Qiagen DNeasy Blood Extraction Kit was used to extract genomic DNA from the blood cell samples. Library construction relied on the immunoSEQ multiplex PCR assay. For the multiplex PCR, a mixture combining 60 forward primers for TCR Vbeta segments and 13 reverse primers for TCR Jbeta segments was used. A multiplex PCR assay on genomic DNA amplified the CDR3 region of rearranged TCR beta genes. Amplified TCR beta libraries were sequenced as 87-base-pair reads on the Illumina HiSeq System. In the source study's methods: Across the 500 to 700 repertoires, a later analysis counted some 81 million unique TCR beta chains, approximately 12 million of which were shared by at least two donors. To remove PCR and sequencing errors, raw reads were error-corrected and collapsed into unique sequences using a nearest-neighbor algorithm that merged closely related sequences. V, D and J gene segments were assigned by aligning CDR3 sequences to IMGT reference sequences. For a sequence to be retained, a match of at least six nucleotides was required to both a V gene segment and a J gene segment. Rearrangements were called productive when the CDR3 lacked stop codons and stayed in frame with V and J; all others were non-productive. CDR3 was defined by IMGT convention, running from the second conserved V-encoded cysteine to the conserved J-encoded phenylalanine. In an earlier analysis of 550 to 650 of the donors, sequences lacking an unambiguous match to a single V gene segment were excluded. In an earlier analysis of 450 to 750 of the donors, a V segment was called functional when productive rearrangements were above 56.7%, and segregating when the standard deviation between donors exceeded 5%. To diagnose cytomegalovirus status from the catalog of TCR beta chain sequences, a statistical classification framework was built. In a later analysis, V and J genes were assigned by comparing TCR nucleotide sequences against IMGT/GENE-DB human TR gene sequences. The TCRdist pipeline was used in a later analysis to assign CDR3 sequences and most-parsimonious VDJ recombination scenarios. In a later analysis, every TCR beta chain was defined by the combination of its CDR3 amino acid sequence and its V-gene family, and reads without a unique V-gene family were dropped. In a later analysis, approximately 590 highly shared, low-generation-probability nucleotide sequences were removed to address suspected cross-contamination and a sequencing artifact. In a later analysis, a clonal expansion index was calculated for each public chain from normalized within-repertoire ranks of inferred template counts. A later analysis computed generation probabilities with a VDJ recombination model fitted to out-of-frame rearrangements, and checked the results against IGoR. Hypergeometric tests were used in a later analysis to score TCR-TCR, TCR-HLA and TCR-CMV co-occurrence, with a repertoire-size bias correction applied to the TCR pairs. To estimate false discovery rates, a later analysis permuted the HLA or CMV assignments 20 times. A later analysis grouped co-occurring TCRs with DBSCAN, adding TCRdist sequence similarity when clustering within HLA-allele-positive subsets. Repertoires with fewer than 30,000 or more than 120,000 public chains, plus five repertoires with anomalous nucleotide sharing, were excluded from co-occurrence clustering. TCRdb's version of the immuneACCESS table is confined to in-frame rearrangements and falls short of the full clone set. An unresolved V gene accounts for under half of the shortfall where checked; the remainder is of unknown origin. The V and J calls and clone size were taken over from that table, and D and trimming were inferred from the DNA. The sample table holds 150,000 or so clones, of which 70% were seen once. 2.1% of the sample goes to the ten largest clones.

The CDR3 holds 11 amino acids from the cysteine to the phenylalanine. Of the read, only the CDR3 DNA is kept; its 33 bases are in frame from base 1. V drops 10 bases and J drops 4 bases, leaving 8 bases in between. CDR1 MNHNS and CDR2 SASEGT are derived from the germline V gene. These data come from a study of cytomegalovirus exposure and HLA in healthy donors (dated by TCRdb to about 2017). At the level of the whole study: In an earlier analysis of about 560 of the donors, about 270 Gb of sequence data and 100 million or so unique TCR beta sequences from about 180 million T cells were reported. Roughly 300 gigabases of sequencing data and approximately 85 million unique TCR sequences were included in an early release covering roughly 600 HLA-typed donors. The genetic ancestry cluster associated with self-reported Caucasian donors included over 65% of the roughly 390 genotyped donors. The aim of the study was to test whether cataloging public T cell receptors could identify signatures of past pathogen exposure. Using immunosequencing, the study profiled T cell repertoires from 500 to 800 subjects and related those repertoires to cytomegalovirus serostatus. Besides the first cohort of under 700 subjects, a separate validation cohort made up of around 120 different subjects was used. To predict cytomegalovirus infection status, the study combined high-throughput TCR immunosequencing, statistical association of individual TCRs with disease status, and machine learning. In a later analysis, previously published TCR beta repertoires from about 640 donors were re-analyzed and high-resolution HLA genotyping was added so that TCR occurrence patterns could be studied. The later analysis used no new phenotypic data to find candidate immune exposures, relying instead on TCR beta sequences and their occurrence across donors. An earlier analysis of several hundred of the donors used high-throughput TCR beta sequencing to judge whether each TCR beta V gene segment behaved as functional or pseudogenic. Donor age, sex, ethnicity and CMV serostatus were collected together with the repertoire data. A later genetic analysis used genome-wide SNP genotypes for about three fifths of the 666 donors, treating that subset as a discovery cohort. Every discovery cohort repertoire had been produced on one sequencing platform. HLA typing included class I and class II loci at four-digit resolution. The number of typed donors differed by locus: roughly 629-640 for A, B, C, DRB1 and DQB1; approximately 530 for DQA1; around 580 for DPA1; and roughly 470 for DPB1. Because of strong linkage in the cohort, roughly five DR-DQ haplotypes were treated as single units for association and clustering. Among almost 400 genotyped donors of the cohort, an average of around 240,000 unique TCR beta nucleotide sequences were sequenced per donor, roughly a sixth of them non-productive.

What the authors observed across the whole study: Because counts were too low, under 20 rarely observed V segments, including chromosome 9 orphons, were left out of the earlier analysis of 500 to 750 of the donors. Sequencing depth was assumed to be roughly uniform across donors in the presence/absence analyses, though that assumption may not hold. In a later analysis, most CMV-associated TCR beta chains were found to appear HLA-restricted, with HLA associations seemingly driven largely by CMV exposure. A cluster of highly shared sequence variants was judged likely to represent a technical artifact of the sequencing pipeline. Specific HLA alleles were associated with some 15,000 TCR beta sequences at a false discovery rate of 0.05 in a later analysis. The classifier was reported to diagnose cytomegalovirus status with high specificity and sensitivity in both the original and validation cohorts. When HLA alleles, especially DR and DQ, strongly co-occurred, TCR associations were difficult to assign to individual alleles. According to a later genetic analysis, donors in an Asian-associated ancestry cluster had fewer N-insertions in productive TCRs than the approximately 610-donor mean. V-gene and J-gene trimming of TCR beta chains was associated with a missense DCLRE1C variant in a later genetic analysis, and the association was replicated in an independent cohort. Linkage disequilibrium might explain the correlated functional status among segregating V segments, but an unknown experimental factor could not be ruled out. Because HLA typing was unavailable for some donors at each locus, only the typed subset was used in association tests. A later analysis reported that several top co-occurrence clusters appeared linked to parvovirus B19, influenza, CMV and Epstein-Barr virus. In an earlier analysis of some 500 of the donors, most TCR beta V segments appeared in productive rearrangements about 90% or about 30% of the time, broadly matching IMGT annotations. Three of the identified cytomegalovirus-associated TCR beta chains were confirmed in vitro to be specific for cytomegalovirus antigens. For the cohort, immune exposure information was limited to CMV serostatus. It was suggested by the authors that the approach could potentially be generalized to other disease states and immunological phenotypes. In a later analysis, HLA-associated TCR beta chains showed more clonal expansion and lower generation probabilities than non-associated chains that were equally common. The study gave a list of some 150 TCR beta chains associated with cytomegalovirus. According to a later analysis, TCR association rates differed among HLA loci, with DRB1 alleles showing the most associated TCRs and HLA-C alleles showing the fewest. Most TCR sequences were seen in very few donors, while some public TCRs were found in many individuals. Some IMGT-functional V segments, including TRBV6-2 and TRBV6-3, could not be told apart with the 87-base-pair reads, so those segments were excluded. This cohort had only TCR beta chains sequenced, and the lack of alpha or paired-chain data limited which features could be detected. A further reported finding was that TCR beta sequences accurately predicted the HLA-A and HLA-B alleles for most subjects in the first cohort.

The sequence came from a woman aged 55-69 years in good health and CMV-seropositive. The source material was PBMCs. The sequence joins TRBV6-1 to TRBJ1-5; no D gene is confidently identified. The CDR3 protein sequence reads: CATNRNQPQHF. The nucleotide sequence is given as TGTGCCACCAACAGAAATCAGCCCCAGCATTTT.